One and the same sample provided the 21 T cell receptor beta chains below, sequenced in a study of tumor-infiltrating lymphocytes in primary liver carcinoma. Co-extraction of both nucleic acids (RNA and DNA) used about 18-31 mg of unsorted bulk tissue. The investigators made TCR beta cDNA from around 530 ng total RNA, using a constant-region primer. A slightly modified ARM-PCR protocol with three nested multiplex PCR rounds produced these TCR beta libraries. TRBV1-TRBV30 forward primers and a C-beta reverse primer were used in the first two PCR rounds, which each ran for around 10 cycles. TCRdb recomputed calls from the multiplex PCR reads with MiXCR, one row per CDR3 protein. The sample holds roughly 30,000 distinct CDR3 sequences; about three quarters are singletons and the top ten take approximately 40%. Sequenced: liver tumor tissue from sampling region 5. Subset in this sample: tumor region T5, tumor centre. Every receptor here comes from a middle-aged man with primary liver carcinoma and hepatitis B virus infection.

Note on this clonotype: The junction shows a germline mismatch at one end, possibly a read error. V gene TRBV10-3 combines with J gene TRBJ2-7; a weak D match, TRBD1 (5 bases). This CDR3 is built from 14 residues. In germline, CDR1 is ENHRY, CDR2 SYGVKD. CDR3 residues: CAISPGSGAYERYF. CDR3 in DNA: TGTGCCATCAGTCCCGGCTCTGGGGCCTACGAGCGGTACTTC.

This clonotype was counted a few times. A much bigger clone sits one base away, suggesting this may be a read error. The chain combines TRBV29-1 with TRBJ2-1; 13 nucleotides align to TRBD2. Unmatched junction bases numbered 10, after V lost 8 bases and J lost 6 bases. CDR1 is SQVTM, CDR2 ANQGSEA, per germline. The CDR3 is 15 residues long. CDR3 sequence (DNA): TGCAGCACTGAGAGGACTAGCGGGAGTGGCAATGAGCAGTTCTTC. This codes for CSTERTSGSGNEQFF.

For the CDR3, the DNA is TGTGCCAGCAGCTTTGCGGGAGTCTTTAACATTGGGGAGCTGTTTTTT. It yields the protein CASSFAGVFNIGELFF. The chain employs TRBV7-8 and TRBJ2-2, with TRBD2 matching over 7 bases. The ends lost 3 bases at V and 8 bases at J; junction bases unmatched: 12. Looked up from germline, CDR1 is SGHVS and CDR2 is FQNEAQ. The CDR3 length is 16 residues.

This clonotype was recorded at least ten times. J is TRBJ1-1 and V is TRBV7-9; D is perhaps TRBD1 (5 bases). The V gene's germline CDR1 is SEHNR and CDR2 FQNEAQ (reference sequence). Trimming cost V 7 bases and J 1 base, with 19 bases left between them. The CDR3 length is 16 residues. The CDR3 loop reads CASTRSGAGGNTEAFF. The CDR3 DNA reads TGTGCCAGCACCAGGTCCGGGGCAGGCGGGAACACTGAAGCTTTCTTT.

Note on this clonotype: One end of the junction varies from germline; a read error may be responsible. This chain uses TRBV4-3 with TRBJ1-3, with D tentatively TRBD1 (6 bases). CDR1 is LGHNA, CDR2 YSLEER, per germline. CDR3 length: 13 amino acids. CDR3 DNA: TGCGCCAGCAGTCAGGTCAGGGGAAACACCATATGTTTT. Protein: CASSQVRGNTICF.

In the case of this clonotype: An end of the junction does not agree with germline; a read error may underlie this. The gene calls are TRBV12-3 or TRBV12-4 and TRBJ2-3; 14 bases align to TRBD2. This CDR3 is 16 amino acids long. CDR3 nucleotide sequence: TGTGTCAGCGGTCTACAAGGGACTAGCGGGAGCGTCGGGCAGTATTTT. Protein sequence: CVSGLQGTSGSVGQYF.

Notes on this clonotype: Compared with germline, one end of the junction differs, possibly owing to a read error. This rearrangement joins TRBV11-2 to TRBJ2-1; TRBD2 agrees at 7 bases. Per germline, CDR1 SGHAT and CDR2 FQNNGV. This CDR3 contains 19 residues. In nucleotides, the CDR3 is TGTGCCAGCAGTTTAGATGGGCGATACAGCGGGACCCTTTACAATGAGCAGTTCTTT. Translation: CASSLDGRYSGTLYNEQFF.

This clonotype was picked up one time. An end of the junction differs from the germline gene, which may be a read error. The chain joins TRBV10-3 to TRBJ2-3; D tentatively fits TRBD1 or TRBD2 (5 bases each). This CDR3 has 15 residues. CDR1 is ENHRY, CDR2 SYGVKD, per germline. CDR3 loop: CAINPGAASTDTQYF. CDR3 coding DNA: TGTGCCATCAACCCCGGGGCAGCTAGCACGGATACGCAGTATTTT.

About this clonotype itself: The CDR3 does not end in the conserved phenylalanine or tryptophan, so this is likely a read error. The chain couples TRBV29-1 to TRBJ2-5; a possible D gene is TRBD2 (6 bases). CDR3 size: 14 residues. Germline CDR1 and CDR2: SQVTM and ANQGSEA. For the CDR3, the DNA is TGCAGCGTTGGTGGCCCGGGACTTCAAGAAACCCAGTACATC. This encodes CSVGGPGLQETQYI.

Note on this clonotype: Germline and junction disagree at one end, which may indicate a read error. The chain recombines TRBV5-4 with TRBJ2-3, with D maybe TRBD1 (6 bases). CDR3 length: 16 residues. Germline-derived CDR1 and CDR2 are SGHNT and YYREEE (reference sequence). CDR3 nucleotides: TGTGCCGGCAGCCGCCAGACAGGACAGAGCACAGATACGCAGTATTTT. It is translated as CAGSRQTGQSTDTQYF.

This chain uses TRBV6-6 with TRBJ2-1, with D possibly being TRBD2 (6 bases). Germline V CDR1 and CDR2: MNHNY, SVGAGI (reference sequence). The length of the CDR3 is 16 residues. V dropped 4 bases and J dropped 0 bases, with 13 bases sitting between them. The CDR3 spells CASSFTNGSSYNEQFF. DNA of the CDR3: TGTGCCAGCAGTTTCACTAACGGGAGCTCCTACAATGAGCAGTTCTTC.

In regard to this clonotype: The CDR3 does not close with the conserved phenylalanine or tryptophan, likely indicating a read error. V and J are TRBV29-1 and TRBJ1-2, with no clear D. This CDR3 contains 12 residues. V lost 8 bases, J lost 7 bases, and 17 bases lay in between. The germline gives CDR1 SQVTM, CDR2 ANQGSEA. CDR3 bases: TGCAGCCTTAGAGTCAACTACGCTGGCTACACCTTA. Residues: CSLRVNYAGYTL.

As concerns this clonotype: The junction departs from the called germline gene at one end, perhaps through a read error. The chain combines TRBV29-1 with TRBJ2-1, with D perhaps matching TRBD1 (7 bases). This CDR3 has 14 residues. Germline assignment: CDR1 SQVTM and CDR2 ANQGSEA. CDR3 residues: CSVSRTGGFNEQFF. The CDR3 nucleotides are TGCAGCGTTTCTAGGACAGGAGGGTTTAATGAGCAGTTTTTC.

The chain has TRBV6-6 and TRBJ1-3, with D perhaps matching TRBD1 (5 bases). The germline V gene encodes CDR1 MNHNY and CDR2 SVGAGI (reference sequence). Trimming cost V 2 bases and J 4 bases, with 12 bases left between them. This CDR3 is built from 15 residues. The CDR3 region has the DNA TGTGCCAGCAGTTACAAAGGGGTTCCAGGAAACACCATATATTTT. It yields the protein CASSYKGVPGNTIYF.

A remark on this clonotype: The junction differs from germline at one of its ends, possibly a read error. This chain joins TRBV5-1 and TRBJ2-1; D not certain. This CDR3 is built from 14 residues. Germline V gives CDR1 SGHRS, CDR2 YFSETQ. The CDR3 spells CASNLVPQDNEQFF. The CDR3 DNA follows: TGCGCCAGCAACTTGGTGCCGCAAGACAATGAGCAGTTCTTC. The full variable domain, its missing parts supplied by reference TRBV5-1 and TRBJ2-1, is KAGVTQTPRYLIKTRGQQVTLSCSPISGHRSVSWYQQTPGQGLQFLFEYFSETQRNKGNFPGRFSGRQFSNSRSEMNVSTLELGDSALYLCASNLVPQDNEQFFGPGTRLTVL.

A word on this clonotype: The junction shows a germline mismatch at one end, possibly a read error. This chain joins TRBV4-2 and TRBJ2-7, with D perhaps TRBD1 (5 bases). CDR1 is LGHNA and CDR2 is YNFKEQ in the germline V gene. This CDR3 is 13 amino acids long. The CDR3 here is CASRQGQGYEQYF. CDR3 nucleotide sequence: TGTGCCAGCAGGCAAGGACAAGGCTACGAACAGTACTTC.

Comments on this clonotype: Likely a read error: the CDR3 ends without its conserved phenylalanine or tryptophan. The chain carries TRBV6-5 and TRBJ2-1; the D is unclear. Germline V gene sequence: CDR1 MNHEY, CDR2 SVGAGI. The CDR3 consists of 14 residues. Trimming took 0 bases from V and 6 from J, leaving 9 bases between them. The CDR3 coding sequence is TGTGCCAGCAGTTACTCGACCTCGGGCAATGAGCAGTTCTCC. Translating gives CASSYSTSGNEQFS.

To note about this clonotype: Its ends do not fully match the called genes, so a read error is possible. CDR3 nucleotides: TGTGCCATCAGTGTGACAGGGTCGGACGGATATGGCCACACCTTC. Its protein product is CAISVTGSDGYGHTF. The genes are TRBV10-3 and TRBJ1-2; 7 bases are shared with TRBD1. Germline assignment: CDR1 ENHRY and CDR2 SYGVKD. This CDR3 has 15 amino acids.

This clonotype was counted a few times. The gene calls are TRBV6-1 and TRBJ1-3, with D possibly matching TRBD1 (6 bases). Trimming took off 5 bases at V and 6 bases at J, with 20 bases between the two ends. Germline assignment: CDR1 MNHNS and CDR2 SASEGT. The CDR3 spans 16 residues. The CDR3 sequence is CASSTQGRGRINTIYF. DNA for the CDR3: TGTGCCAGCAGTACCCAGGGGAGGGGTAGGATAAACACCATATATTTT.

CDR3 bases: TGTGCCAGCGGACAGGGCGTTGGGATTAGTGTGTACGAGCAGTACTTC. The encoded protein is CASGQGVGISVYEQYF. This chain uses TRBV6-6 with TRBJ2-7; 8 nucleotides match TRBD1. The trim removed 8 bases at V and 4 bases at J, leaving 16 bases unmatched. The CDR3 loop spans 16 amino acids. Germline V CDR1 and CDR2: MNHNY, SVGAGI (reference sequence).

Points on this clonotype: This CDR3 is missing its conserved last phenylalanine or tryptophan, likely due to a read error. The chain is built from TRBV18 and TRBJ2-3, with 14 bases that match TRBD2. Germline V gene lookup returns CDR1 KGHSH and CDR2 LQKENI. The length of the CDR3 is 19 residues. The ends lost 5 bases at V and 3 bases at J; junction bases unmatched: 13. The CDR3, as DNA: TGTGCCAGCTCAGCATCGCCGGGACTAGCGGGAGTAGGGACAGATACGCAGTATATT. This sequence encodes CASSASPGLAGVGTDTQYI.